The 11 T cell receptor beta chains reported below all come from one sample, sequenced in a study of identifying expanded T cells in peripheral blood. The method was immunoSEQ multiplex PCR; TCRdb's version includes in-frame clones alone and lacks a portion of them. This sample yields about 100,000 clones, of which over 75% are seen a single time; approximately 5.7% belongs to the top ten. Sequencing was performed on blood. The receptors shown here come from a person aged 18-69 years in good health.

This chain connects TRBV7-9 to TRBJ1-1, with D possibly matching TRBD1 (5 bases). V lost 3 bases, J lost 4 bases, and 12 bases lay in between. The CDR3 length is 14 residues. CDR1 SEHNR and CDR2 FQNEAQ come from the germline V gene (reference sequence). CDR3 loop: CASSLEARATEAFF. The CDR3 DNA sequence: TGTGCCAGCAGCTTGGAGGCCAGGGCCACTGAAGCTTTCTTT.

This chain connects TRBV4-2 to TRBJ1-2, with D unresolved. The CDR3 length is 12 residues. V was pared by 0 bases and J by 8 bases, with 7 bases between. CDR1 and CDR2 (germline): LGHNA, YNFKEQ. CDR3 loop: CASSQDLGGYTF. The CDR3 nucleotides are TGTGCCAGCAGCCAAGATTTGGGGGGCTACACCTTC.

This chain connects TRBV11-2 to TRBJ2-7; TRBD2 matches at 7 bases. The CDR3 loop spans 15 amino acids. Germline CDR1 SGHAT, CDR2 FQNNGV. V gave up 3 bases and J gave up 2 bases; unmatched junction bases: 7. DNA of the CDR3: TGTGCCAGCAGCTTCGCTAGCGGACCGACCTACGAGCAGTACTTC. This translates into CASSFASGPTYEQYF.

This clone was counted a few times. The chain links TRBV14 to TRBJ1-5, with D perhaps TRBD1 (5 bases). The ends were cut back, 5 bases at V and 8 bases at J, with 13 bases in the middle. There are 13 residues in the CDR3. Looked up from germline, CDR1 is SGHDN and CDR2 is FVKESK. The chain's CDR3 is CASSTVGGEPQHF. As DNA, the CDR3 is TGTGCCAGCAGCACCGTGGGAGGGGAGCCCCAGCATTTT.

The chain couples TRBV6-5 to TRBJ2-7, with D perhaps assigned TRBD1 or TRBD2 (5 bases each). The V gene's germline CDR1 is MNHEY and CDR2 SVGAGI. Trimming cost V 6 bases and J 2 bases, with 14 bases left between them. The CDR3 is made up of 14 amino acids. For the CDR3, the DNA is TGTGCCAGCAGGGGGCGGAGGCACCCCTACGAGCAGTACTTC. It specifies CASRGRRHPYEQYF.

The chain is built from TRBV7-2 and TRBJ2-3; 11 bases are shared with TRBD2. V dropped 2 bases and J dropped 11; count of bases not matched to a gene: 6. Germline V gene lookup returns CDR1 SGHTA and CDR2 FQGNSA. The CDR3 consists of 14 residues. In DNA form, the CDR3 reads TGTGCCAGCAGCTTAAACCTAGCGGGGGGAGGGCAGTATTTT. The encoded protein is CASSLNLAGGGQYF.

The chain combines TRBV7-2 with TRBJ1-1; D call uncertain. V was cut by 6 bases and J by 4 bases, with 12 bases left in between. The length of the CDR3 is 13 residues. Germline loops: CDR1 SGHTA, CDR2 FQGNSA. CDR3 sequence reads: CASRWASGTEAFF. DNA of the CDR3: TGTGCCAGCAGATGGGCCTCGGGCACTGAAGCTTTCTTT.

The V gene is TRBV13, the J gene TRBJ1-2, with D unclear. The CDR3 sequence is 11 residues long. V lost 5 bases and J 6 bases, leaving 7 bases between the germline ends. Germline CDR1 and CDR2: PRHDT and FYEKMQ (reference sequence). The CDR3 nucleotides are TGTGCCAGCAGCCGCGAGGATGGCTACACCTTC. It is translated as CASSREDGYTF. The variable domain in full, completed from reference TRBV13 and TRBJ1-2, reads AAGVIQSPRHLIKEKRETATLKCYPIPRHDTVYWYQQGPGQDPQFLISFYEKMQSDKGSIPDRFSAQQFSDYHSELNMSSLELGDSALYFCASSREDGYTFGSGTRLTVV.

This clone was detected once. The genes are TRBV27 and TRBJ1-2; the D gene is possibly TRBD1 (6 bases). Germline CDR1 MNHEY, CDR2 SMNVEV (reference sequence). The CDR3 sequence is 14 residues long. With 2 bases removed from V and 2 bases from J, the gap between germline ends came to 9 bases. The CDR3 sequence is CASSLRGRNYGYTF. CDR3 coding DNA: TGTGCCAGCAGTTTAAGGGGGAGGAACTATGGCTACACCTTC.

This clone was seen more than once but under ten times. This rearrangement joins TRBV21-1 to TRBJ1-3. TRBV21-1 is a listed pseudogene. CDR3 length: 13 residues. For the CDR3, the DNA is TGTGCCAGCCCCCCGGGGGGCAGAAACACCATATATTTT. It specifies CASPPGGRNTIYF.

The V and J genes are TRBV27 and TRBJ1-6; D is ambiguous. Per the germline V gene, CDR1 is MNHEY and CDR2 is SMNVEV (reference sequence). The ends were cut back, 5 bases at V and 8 bases at J, with 13 bases in the middle. This CDR3 comprises 14 residues. CDR3 loop: CASSIAPADSPLHF. The CDR3 DNA follows: TGTGCCAGCAGTATCGCCCCGGCGGATTCACCCCTCCACTTT.